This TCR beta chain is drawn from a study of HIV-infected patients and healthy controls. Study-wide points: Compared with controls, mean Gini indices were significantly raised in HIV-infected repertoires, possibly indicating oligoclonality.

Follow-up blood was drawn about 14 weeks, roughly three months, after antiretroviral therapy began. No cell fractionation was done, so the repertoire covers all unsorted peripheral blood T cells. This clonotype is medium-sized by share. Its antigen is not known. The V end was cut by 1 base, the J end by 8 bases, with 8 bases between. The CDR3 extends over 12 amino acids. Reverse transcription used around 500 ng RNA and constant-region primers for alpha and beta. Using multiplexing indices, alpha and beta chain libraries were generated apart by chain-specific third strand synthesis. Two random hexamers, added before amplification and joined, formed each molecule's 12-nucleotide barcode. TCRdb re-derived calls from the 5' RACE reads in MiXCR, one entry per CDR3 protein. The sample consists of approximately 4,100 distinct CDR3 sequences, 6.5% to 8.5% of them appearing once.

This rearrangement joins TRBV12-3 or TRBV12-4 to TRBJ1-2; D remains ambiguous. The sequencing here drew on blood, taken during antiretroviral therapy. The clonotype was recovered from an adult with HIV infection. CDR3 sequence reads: CASSLGTAGYTF. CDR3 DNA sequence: TGTGCCAGCAGTTTAGGGACCGCAGGCTACACCTTC.